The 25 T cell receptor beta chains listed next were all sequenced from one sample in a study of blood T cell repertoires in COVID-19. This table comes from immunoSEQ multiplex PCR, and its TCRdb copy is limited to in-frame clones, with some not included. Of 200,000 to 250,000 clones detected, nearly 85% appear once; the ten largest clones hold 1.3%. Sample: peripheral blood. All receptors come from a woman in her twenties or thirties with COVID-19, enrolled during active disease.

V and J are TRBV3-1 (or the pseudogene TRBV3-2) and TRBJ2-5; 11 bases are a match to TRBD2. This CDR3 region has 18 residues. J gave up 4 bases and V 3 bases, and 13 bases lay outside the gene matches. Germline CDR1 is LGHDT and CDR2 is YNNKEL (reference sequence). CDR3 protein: CASSQTSGTLTGGETQYF. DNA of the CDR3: TGTGCCAGCAGCCAGACTAGCGGGACCCTCACCGGTGGAGAGACCCAGTACTTC.

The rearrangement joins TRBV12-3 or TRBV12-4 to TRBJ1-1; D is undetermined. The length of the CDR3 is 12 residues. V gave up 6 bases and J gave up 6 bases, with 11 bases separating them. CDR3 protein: CASRLSVAEAFF. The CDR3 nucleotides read TGTGCCAGCAGGCTGAGCGTGGCTGAAGCTTTCTTT.

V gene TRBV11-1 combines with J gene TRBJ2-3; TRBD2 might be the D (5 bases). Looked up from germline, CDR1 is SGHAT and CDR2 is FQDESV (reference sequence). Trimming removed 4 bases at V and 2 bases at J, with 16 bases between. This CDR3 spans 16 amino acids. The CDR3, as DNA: TGTGCCAGCAGCTACCGGACTCACTATTCCACAGATACGCAGTATTTT. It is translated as CASSYRTHYSTDTQYF. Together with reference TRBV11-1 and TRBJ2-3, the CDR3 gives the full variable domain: EAEVAQSPRYKITEKSQAVAFWCDPISGHATLYWYRQILGQGPELLVQFQDESVVDDSQLPKDRFSAERLKGVDSTLKIQPAELGDSAMYLCASSYRTHYSTDTQYFGPGTRLTVL.

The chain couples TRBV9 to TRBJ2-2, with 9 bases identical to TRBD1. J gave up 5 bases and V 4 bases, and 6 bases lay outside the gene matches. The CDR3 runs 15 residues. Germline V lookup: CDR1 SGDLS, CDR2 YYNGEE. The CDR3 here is CASSTGDRVTGELFF. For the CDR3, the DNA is TGTGCCAGCAGCACGGGGGACAGGGTGACCGGGGAGCTGTTTTTT.

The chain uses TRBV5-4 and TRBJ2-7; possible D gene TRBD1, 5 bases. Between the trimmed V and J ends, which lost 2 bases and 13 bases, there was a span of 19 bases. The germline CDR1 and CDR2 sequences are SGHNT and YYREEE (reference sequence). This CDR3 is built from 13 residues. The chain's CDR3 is CASSFNNAQALYF. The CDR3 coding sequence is TGTGCCAGCAGCTTCAATAACGCACAGGCCCTTTACTTC.

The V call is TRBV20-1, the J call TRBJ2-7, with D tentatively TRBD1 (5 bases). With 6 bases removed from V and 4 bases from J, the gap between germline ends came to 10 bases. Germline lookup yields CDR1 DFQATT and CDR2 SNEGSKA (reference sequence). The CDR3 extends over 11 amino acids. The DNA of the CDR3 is TGCAGTGCAATCAGGGAATACGAGCAGTACTTC. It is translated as CSAIREYEQYF.

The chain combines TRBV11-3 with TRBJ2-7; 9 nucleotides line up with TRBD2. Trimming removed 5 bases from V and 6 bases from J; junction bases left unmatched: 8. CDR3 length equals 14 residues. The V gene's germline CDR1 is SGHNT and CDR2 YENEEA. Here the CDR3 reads CASSPGRGGGEQYF. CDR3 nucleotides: TGTGCCAGCAGCCCGGGGCGGGGGGGCGGCGAGCAGTACTTC.

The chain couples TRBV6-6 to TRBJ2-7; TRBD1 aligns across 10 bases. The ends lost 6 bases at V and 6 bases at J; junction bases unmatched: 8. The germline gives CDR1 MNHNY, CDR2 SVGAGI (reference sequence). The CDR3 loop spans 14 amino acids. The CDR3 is CASSQGGQGPEQYF. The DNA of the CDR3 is TGTGCCAGCAGCCAAGGGGGACAGGGGCCCGAGCAGTACTTC.

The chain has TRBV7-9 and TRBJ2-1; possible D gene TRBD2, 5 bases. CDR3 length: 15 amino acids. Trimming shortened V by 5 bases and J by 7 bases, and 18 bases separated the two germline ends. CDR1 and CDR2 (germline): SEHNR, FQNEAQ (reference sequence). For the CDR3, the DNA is TGTGCCAGCAGCCCCGGCCCGGGCAGGACTAATGAGCAGTTCTTC. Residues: CASSPGPGRTNEQFF.

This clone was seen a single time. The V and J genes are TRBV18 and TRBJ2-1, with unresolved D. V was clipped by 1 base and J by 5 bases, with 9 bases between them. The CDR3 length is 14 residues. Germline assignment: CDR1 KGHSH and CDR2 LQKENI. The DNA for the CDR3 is TGTGCCAGCTCACCACTGAGTAGAAACAATGAGCAGTTCTTC. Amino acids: CASSPLSRNNEQFF.

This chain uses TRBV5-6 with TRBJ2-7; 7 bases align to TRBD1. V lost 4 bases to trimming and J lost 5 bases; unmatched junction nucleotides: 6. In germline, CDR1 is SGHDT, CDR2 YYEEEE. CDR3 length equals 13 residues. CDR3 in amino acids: CASSRQGRHEQYF. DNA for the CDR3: TGTGCCAGCAGCAGACAGGGACGCCACGAGCAGTACTTC.

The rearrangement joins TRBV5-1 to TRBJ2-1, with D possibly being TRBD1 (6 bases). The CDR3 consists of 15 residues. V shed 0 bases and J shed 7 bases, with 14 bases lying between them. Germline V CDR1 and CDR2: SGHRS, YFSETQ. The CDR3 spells CASSLVGTTGNEQFF. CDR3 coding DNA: TGCGCCAGCAGCTTGGTCGGGACAACGGGGAATGAGCAGTTCTTC.

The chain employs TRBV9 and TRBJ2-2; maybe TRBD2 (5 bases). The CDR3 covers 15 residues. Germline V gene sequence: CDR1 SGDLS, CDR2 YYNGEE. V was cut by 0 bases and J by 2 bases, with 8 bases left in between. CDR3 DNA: TGTGCCAGCAGCGTAGGTGACTACAACACCGGGGAGCTGTTTTTT. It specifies CASSVGDYNTGELFF.

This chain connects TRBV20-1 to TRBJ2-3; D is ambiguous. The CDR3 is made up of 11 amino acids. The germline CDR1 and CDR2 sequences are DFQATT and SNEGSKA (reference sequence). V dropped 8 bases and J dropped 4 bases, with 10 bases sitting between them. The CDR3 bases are TGCAGTTTAAGAGGCGCAGATACGCAGTATTTT. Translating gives CSLRGADTQYF.

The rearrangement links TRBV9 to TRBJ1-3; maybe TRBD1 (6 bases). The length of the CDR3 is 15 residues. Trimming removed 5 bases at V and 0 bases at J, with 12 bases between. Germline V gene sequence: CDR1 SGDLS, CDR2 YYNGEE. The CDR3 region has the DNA TGTGCCAGCAGTCAGAGGACAGCCTCTGGAAACACCATATATTTT. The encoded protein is CASSQRTASGNTIYF.

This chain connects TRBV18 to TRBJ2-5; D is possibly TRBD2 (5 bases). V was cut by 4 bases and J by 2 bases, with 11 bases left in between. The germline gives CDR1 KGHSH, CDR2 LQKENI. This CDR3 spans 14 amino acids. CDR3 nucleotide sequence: TGTGCCAGCTCACTTCAGCAGCGGCAAGAGACCCAGTACTTC. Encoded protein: CASSLQQRQETQYF.

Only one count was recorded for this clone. The CDR3: CASSLVRAGTVYGYTF. CDR3 nucleotides: TGTGCCAGTAGTCTGGTCCGCGCGGGGACGGTTTATGGCTACACCTTC. This chain uses TRBV19 with TRBJ1-2, with a tentative D call TRBD1 (5 bases). V lost 5 bases and J lost 5, with 21 bases in between. The germline V gene has CDR1 LNHDA and CDR2 SQIVND (reference sequence). The CDR3 length is 16 residues.

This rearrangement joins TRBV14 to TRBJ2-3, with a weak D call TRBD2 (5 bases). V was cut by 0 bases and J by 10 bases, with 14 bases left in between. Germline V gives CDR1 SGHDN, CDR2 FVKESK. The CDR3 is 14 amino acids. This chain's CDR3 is CASSQDQVVAPQYF. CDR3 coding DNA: TGTGCCAGCAGCCAAGATCAAGTAGTAGCGCCGCAGTATTTT.

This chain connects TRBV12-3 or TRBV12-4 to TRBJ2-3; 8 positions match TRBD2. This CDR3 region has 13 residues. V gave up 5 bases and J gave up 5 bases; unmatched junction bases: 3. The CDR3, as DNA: TGTGCCAGCAGTAGCGGGGGTTTAGATACGCAGTATTTT. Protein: CASSSGGLDTQYF.

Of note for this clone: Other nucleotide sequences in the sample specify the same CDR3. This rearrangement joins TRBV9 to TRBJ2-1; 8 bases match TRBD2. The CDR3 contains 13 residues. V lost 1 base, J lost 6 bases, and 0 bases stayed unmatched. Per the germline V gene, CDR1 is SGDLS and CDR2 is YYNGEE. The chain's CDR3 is CASSVTSGNEQFF. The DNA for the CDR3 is TGTGCCAGCAGCGTAACTAGCGGCAATGAGCAGTTCTTC.

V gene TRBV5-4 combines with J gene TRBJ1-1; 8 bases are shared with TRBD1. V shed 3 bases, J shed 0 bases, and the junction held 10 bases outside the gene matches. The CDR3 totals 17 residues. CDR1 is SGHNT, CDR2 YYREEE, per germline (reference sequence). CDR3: CASSSSGQGALNTEAFF. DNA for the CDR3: TGTGCCAGCAGCTCGTCGGGGCAGGGGGCCCTGAACACTGAAGCTTTCTTT.

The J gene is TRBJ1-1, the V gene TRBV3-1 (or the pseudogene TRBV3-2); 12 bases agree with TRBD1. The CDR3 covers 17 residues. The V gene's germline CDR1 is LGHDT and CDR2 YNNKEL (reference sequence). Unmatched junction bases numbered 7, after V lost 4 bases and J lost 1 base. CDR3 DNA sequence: TGTGCCAGCAGCCGTATGGGGACAGGGGGCGCGAACACTGAAGCTTTCTTT. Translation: CASSRMGTGGANTEAFF.

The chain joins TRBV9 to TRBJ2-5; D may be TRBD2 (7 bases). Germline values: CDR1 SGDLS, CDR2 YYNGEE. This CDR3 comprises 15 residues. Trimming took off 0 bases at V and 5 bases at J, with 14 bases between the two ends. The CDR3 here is CASSVGTSQGETQYF. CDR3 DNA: TGTGCCAGCAGCGTAGGGACTAGTCAGGGGGAGACCCAGTACTTC.

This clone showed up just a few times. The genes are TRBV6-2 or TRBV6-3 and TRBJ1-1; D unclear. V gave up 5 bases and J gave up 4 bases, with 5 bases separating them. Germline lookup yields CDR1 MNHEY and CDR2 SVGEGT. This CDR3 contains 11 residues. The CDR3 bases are TGTGCCAGCAGTCGGGTCACTGAAGCTTTCTTT. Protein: CASSRVTEAFF.

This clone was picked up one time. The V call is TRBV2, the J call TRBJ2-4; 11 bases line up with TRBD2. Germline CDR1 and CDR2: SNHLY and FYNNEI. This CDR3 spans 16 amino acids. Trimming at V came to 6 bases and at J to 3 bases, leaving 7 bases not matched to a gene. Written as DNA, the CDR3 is TGTGCCAGCAGACTACTAGCGGGGGAGATCAAAAACATTCAGTACTTC. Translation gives CASRLLAGEIKNIQYF.